The 9 T cell receptor beta chains in this list originate from one sample, sequenced in a study of blood T cell repertoires in COVID-19 (TCRdb year 2020). The protocol used for the library was the immunoSEQ multiplex PCR assay. Drawn from immuneACCESS, this table holds only the in-frame rearrangements with V and J called that TCRdb kept. Clones are partly lost; checked studies trace under half to an unresolved V gene and leave the rest unexplained. A total of 250,000 or so clones appear in this sample, under 90% of them only once. The ten largest clones take up approximately 1.7% of the sample. Material: PBMCs or T cells enriched from blood (not recorded which). These TCRs come from a man in his forties who had recovered from COVID-19.

V gene TRBV11-2 combines with J gene TRBJ1-1; D is perhaps TRBD1 (6 bases). Germline CDR1 and CDR2: SGHAT and FQNNGV. V lost 5 bases and J 8 bases, leaving 9 bases between the germline ends. The CDR3 covers 11 residues. The CDR3 region has the DNA TGTGCCAGCAGCGAGGGGGGGGAAGCTTTCTTT. This sequence encodes CASSEGGEAFF.

The rearrangement joins TRBV28 to TRBJ1-2; TRBD1 matches at 7 bases. This CDR3 contains 15 residues. The germline CDR1 and CDR2 sequences are MDHEN and SYDVKM. Trimming took 5 bases from V and 4 from J; bases not matched to a gene: 10. Here the CDR3 reads CASSPPPDRAYGYTF. Here the CDR3 DNA reads TGTGCCAGCAGTCCTCCCCCCGACAGGGCCTATGGCTACACCTTC.

J is TRBJ1-5 and V is TRBV19; 7 nucleotides line up with TRBD1. J gave up 3 bases and V 1 base, and 6 bases lay outside the gene matches. Per the germline V gene, CDR1 is LNHDA and CDR2 is SQIVND (reference sequence). The CDR3 sequence is 16 residues long. The DNA for the CDR3 is TGTGCCAGTAGTATAGCCGGGGACAGAATCAATCAGCCCCAGCATTTT. Its protein product is CASSIAGDRINQPQHF. Filled out from reference TRBV19 and TRBJ1-5, the complete variable domain reads DGGITQSPKYLFRKEGQNVTLSCEQNLNHDAMYWYRQDPGQGLRLIYYSQIVNDFQKGDIAEGYSVSREKKESFPLTVTSAQKNPTAFYLCASSIAGDRINQPQHFGDGTRLSIL.

The CDR3 is CASSQEGDRGSNEKLFF. CDR3 nucleotide sequence: TGCGCCAGCAGCCAAGAAGGGGACAGGGGGTCTAATGAAAAACTGTTTTTT. The rearrangement joins TRBV4-3 to TRBJ1-4; the match to TRBD1 covers 11 bases. Trimming took 0 bases from V and 3 from J; bases not matched to a gene: 3. CDR1 and CDR2 (germline): LGHNA, YSLEER. This CDR3 region has 17 residues.

This chain uses TRBV7-8 with TRBJ2-1; 8 bases agree with TRBD2. After removal of 5 bases from V and 0 bases from J, the junction contained 3 bases not matched to a gene. This CDR3 has 15 amino acids. CDR1 is SGHVS, CDR2 FQNEAQ, per germline. CDR3 residues: CASSDGTSSYNEQFF. CDR3 coding DNA: TGTGCCAGCAGCGACGGGACTAGCTCCTACAATGAGCAGTTCTTC.

This chain joins TRBV6-5 and TRBJ2-1, with 9 bases identical to TRBD2. Germline trimming cut 10 bases from V and 8 bases from J; bases unmatched to any gene: 12. Germline CDR1 MNHEY, CDR2 SVGAGI. This CDR3 spans 14 amino acids. CDR3 residues: CATGGPGTSYEQFF. Written as DNA, the CDR3 is TGTGCCACGGGAGGGCCCGGGACTAGCTATGAGCAGTTCTTC.

J is TRBJ2-1 and V is TRBV3-1 (or the pseudogene TRBV3-2); D might be TRBD2 (5 bases). Trimming cost V 0 bases and J 5 bases, with 11 bases left between them. The CDR3 has 15 amino acids. Germline lookup yields CDR1 LGHDT and CDR2 YNNKEL (reference sequence). CDR3 sequence: CASSQEREEDNEQFF. In DNA form, the CDR3 reads TGTGCCAGCAGCCAAGAGAGGGAAGAAGACAATGAGCAGTTCTTC.

In this sample, this clone turned up once. The rearrangement links TRBV7-9 to TRBJ2-1, with D perhaps TRBD2 (5 bases). Germline loops: CDR1 SEHNR, CDR2 FQNEAQ (reference sequence). Trimming stripped 5 bases from V and 5 bases from J, with 16 bases between. The CDR3 covers 15 residues. The CDR3, as DNA: TGTGCCAGCAGCACGGGGAACCTCGGTAACAATGAGCAGTTCTTC. It encodes CASSTGNLGNNEQFF.

The chain has TRBV5-1 and TRBJ2-2; a possible D gene is TRBD1 (6 bases). This CDR3 spans 17 amino acids. The germline gives CDR1 SGHRS, CDR2 YFSETQ. Trimming took 4 bases from V and 6 from J, leaving 22 bases between them. The CDR3 spells CASSPVFDRTGAGELFF. The CDR3 coding sequence is TGCGCCAGCAGCCCAGTCTTTGACAGGACTGGGGCCGGGGAGCTGTTTTTT.